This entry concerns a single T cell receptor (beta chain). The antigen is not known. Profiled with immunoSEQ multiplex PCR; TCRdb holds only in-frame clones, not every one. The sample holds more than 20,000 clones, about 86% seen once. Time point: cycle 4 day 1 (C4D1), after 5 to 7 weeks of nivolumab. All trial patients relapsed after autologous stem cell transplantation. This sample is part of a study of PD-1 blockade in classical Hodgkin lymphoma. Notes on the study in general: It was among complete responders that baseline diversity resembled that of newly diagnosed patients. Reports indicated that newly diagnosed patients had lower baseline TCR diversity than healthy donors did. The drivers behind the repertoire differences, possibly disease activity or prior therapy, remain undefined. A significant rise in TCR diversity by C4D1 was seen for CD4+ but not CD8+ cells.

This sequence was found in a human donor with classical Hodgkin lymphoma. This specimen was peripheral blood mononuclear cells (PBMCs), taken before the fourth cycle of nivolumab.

CDR3 sequence: CASFRGNNSPLHF. DNA for the CDR3: TGTGCCAGCTTCAGAGGAAATAATTCACCCCTCCACTTT. V and J are TRBV30 and TRBJ1-6, with D hard to call. Trimming shortened V by 8 bases and J by 5 bases, and 13 bases separated the two germline ends. Germline CDR1 and CDR2: GTSNPN and SVGIG (reference sequence). The CDR3 spans 13 residues.